The 5 T cell receptor beta chains given below trace back to one sample, sequenced in a study of blood T cell repertoires in COVID-19. Libraries were prepared by immunoSEQ multiplex PCR; TCRdb keeps only in-frame clonotypes and omits some of them. The sample carries 150,000 to 200,000 clones, about 88% recorded once. The sequencing sample was made of PBMCs or T cells enriched from blood (not recorded which). These TCRs come from a woman younger than 35 who had recovered from COVID-19.

The chain links TRBV7-9 to TRBJ2-7, with 10 positions matching TRBD2. Trimming took 4 bases from V and 2 from J; bases not matched to a gene: 14. The germline V gene has CDR1 SEHNR and CDR2 FQNEAQ (reference sequence). CDR3 length: 18 amino acids. CDR3 protein: CASSSMASGGLSPYEQYF. In DNA form, the CDR3 reads TGTGCCAGCAGCTCAATGGCTAGCGGGGGACTATCGCCCTACGAGCAGTACTTC.

The rearrangement links TRBV15 to TRBJ1-1, with 8 nucleotides matching TRBD1. The V segment lost 4 bases and the J segment 6 bases; nucleotides outside the gene matches: 4. The germline V gene has CDR1 LNHNV and CDR2 YYDKDF (reference sequence). The CDR3 runs to 13 residues. DNA for the CDR3: TGTGCCACCAGCACCGGACAGGGCCCTGAAGCTTTCTTT. Protein: CATSTGQGPEAFF.

The chain uses TRBV7-2 and TRBJ2-1; D not resolved. This CDR3 has 14 amino acids. Germline V CDR1 and CDR2: SGHTA, FQGNSA. Trimming cost V 1 base and J 0 bases, with 4 bases left between them. The CDR3 DNA sequence: TGTGCCAGCAGCTTAGACAGCTCCTACAATGAGCAGTTCTTC. It codes for CASSLDSSYNEQFF.

The rearrangement uses TRBV5-1 and TRBJ2-3; 10 bases align to TRBD1. This CDR3 contains 15 residues. After removal of 4 bases from V and 4 bases from J, the junction contained 6 bases not matched to a gene. CDR1 and CDR2 (germline): SGHRS, YFSETQ. The DNA for the CDR3 is TGCGCCAGCAGCGGTACCGGGACAGGGGCAGATACGCAGTATTTT. Its translation is CASSGTGTGADTQYF.

This clone has just a few counts. The chain is built from TRBV6-5 and TRBJ1-1, with 7 bases matching TRBD1. The V gene end was trimmed by 5 bases and the J gene end by 5 bases; junction bases not matched to a gene: 5. Germline-derived CDR1 and CDR2 are MNHEY and SVGAGI. CDR3 length equals 13 residues. The DNA of the CDR3 is TGTGCCAGCAGTACAGGGGTAGTGACTGAAGCTTTCTTT. Its translation: CASSTGVVTEAFF.